Following are 27 T cell receptor beta chains from one sample sequenced in a study of CD8+CD57+ T cells in acquired aplastic anemia (dated by TCRdb to the late 2010s). Data came from an Illumina HiSeq 2000. Profiling of TCR beta VDJ combinations and CDR3 sequences used genomic DNA as the template. TCRdb cleaned the public reads at Q25 with fastp, built clones with MiXCR and kept in-frame beta chains. Merged by CDR3 protein, the rows form single entries marked with the most common genes and DNA. For this sample there are approximately 180,000 distinct CDR3 sequences; 63% appear just once. 42% of the sample belongs to the ten largest clones. Flow cytometry had shown CD8+CD57+ cell expansion in the patients selected for sequencing. Material: sorted CD4+, CD8+, or CD8+CD57+ T cells (not recorded which) from PBMCs. Receptors were obtained from a human donor with aplastic anemia.

The J gene is TRBJ1-5, the V gene TRBV19, with D possibly TRBD1 on 5 matching bases. CDR3 length equals 16 residues. Germline lookup yields CDR1 LNHDA and CDR2 SQIVND (reference sequence). The germline V and J ends were trimmed by 3 bases and 3 bases, with 15 bases remaining between them. The CDR3 sequence is CASSMGFRQLNQPQHF. CDR3 nucleotides: TGTGCCAGTAGTATGGGGTTCCGACAGCTCAATCAGCCCCAGCATTTT.

The table lists this clonotype with a few counts. The J gene is TRBJ1-2, the V gene TRBV29-1; D gene ambiguous. The CDR3 consists of 11 residues. V was trimmed by 5 bases and J by 8 bases, leaving 12 bases between them. Germline V lookup: CDR1 SQVTM, CDR2 ANQGSEA. The CDR3 DNA reads TGCAGCGTTCGGCCTACGGACGGCTACACCTTC. Its translation is CSVRPTDGYTF.

The chain has TRBV20-1 and TRBJ2-5; unclear D gene. The germline V gene has CDR1 DFQATT and CDR2 SNEGSKA (reference sequence). V was pared by 4 bases and J by 5 bases, with 17 bases between. The CDR3 is made up of 14 amino acids. Here the CDR3 reads CSAIVAGVRETQYF. The CDR3 region has the DNA TGCAGTGCTATTGTCGCAGGAGTTAGGGAGACCCAGTACTTC.

V gene TRBV7-3 combines with J gene TRBJ2-1; D is unresolved. CDR1 is SGHTA, CDR2 FQGTGA, per germline. Trimming left V 7 bases short and J 7 bases short, with 8 bases between. This CDR3 is 11 amino acids long. CDR3 sequence: CASTQSNEQFF. Here the CDR3 DNA reads TGTGCCAGCACCCAGTCGAATGAGCAGTTCTTC.

This clonotype appeared a few times. The chain links TRBV24-1 to TRBJ2-3; 7 bases are a match to TRBD1. V lost 1 base, J lost 7 bases, and 13 bases stayed unmatched. The germline gives CDR1 KGHDR, CDR2 SFDVKD. This CDR3 comprises 17 residues. The DNA for the CDR3 is TGTGCCACCAGTGATTTATCAAAACAGGGGATCGGGCATACGCAGTATTTT. Amino acid sequence: CATSDLSKQGIGHTQYF.

V gene TRBV7-9 combines with J gene TRBJ1-6; D is perhaps TRBD1 (6 bases). The CDR3 loop spans 14 amino acids. V lost 3 bases and J 6 bases, leaving 9 bases between the germline ends. Germline CDR1 SEHNR, CDR2 FQNEAQ (reference sequence). CDR3 region: CASSLQGSNSPLHF. The CDR3 DNA is TGTGCCAGCAGCTTGCAGGGGAGTAATTCACCCCTCCACTTT.

This clonotype was picked up a small number of times. The chain has TRBV7-9 and TRBJ2-5; 8 positions agree with TRBD2. Germline trimming cut 4 bases from V and 5 bases from J; bases unmatched to any gene: 3. This CDR3 is 13 amino acids long. Germline CDR1 reads SEHNR; CDR2 reads FQNEAQ (reference sequence). The CDR3 protein is CASSSGGLETQYF. Written as DNA, the CDR3 is TGTGCCAGCAGCTCGGGAGGGCTCGAGACCCAGTACTTC.

The rearrangement joins TRBV7-9 to TRBJ1-1, with D unclear. V lost 1 base, J lost 7 bases, and 10 bases lay in between. Germline V gene lookup returns CDR1 SEHNR and CDR2 FQNEAQ (reference sequence). CDR3 length equals 13 residues. In DNA, the CDR3 is TGTGCCAGCAGCTTAGTGGCAGGCAGTGAAGCTTTCTTT. It codes for CASSLVAGSEAFF.

Comments on this clonotype: At one of its ends the junction is not consistent with the germline gene, which may arise from a read error. The gene calls are TRBV7-2 and TRBJ2-2, with D possibly TRBD2 on 5 matching bases. The CDR3 contains 13 residues. Germline lookup yields CDR1 SGHTA and CDR2 FQGNSA. This chain's CDR3 is CASSFMNTGELFF. In DNA, the CDR3 is TGTGCCAGCAGCTTTATGAACACCGGGGAGTTGTTTTTT.

This chain joins TRBV10-3 and TRBJ1-5; weak D call: TRBD1 (5 bases). Germline assignment: CDR1 ENHRY and CDR2 SYGVKD. The CDR3 sequence is 14 residues long. V was clipped by 3 bases and J by 4 bases, with 10 bases between them. The DNA of the CDR3 is TGTGCCATCAGTGATCCCGAGGGGAATCAGCCCCAGCATTTT. Translated: CAISDPEGNQPQHF.

There are many counts of this clonotype. CDR3 loop: CSVVLTGTAYNEQFF. The CDR3 region has the DNA TGCAGCGTTGTCCTAACCGGGACAGCCTACAATGAGCAGTTCTTC. The chain is built from TRBV29-1 and TRBJ2-1, with TRBD1 matching over 7 bases. V gave up 4 bases and J gave up 2 bases; unmatched junction bases: 8. The CDR3 covers 15 residues. CDR1 and CDR2 from the germline V gene are SQVTM and ANQGSEA.

This rearrangement joins TRBV15 to TRBJ2-7; possible D gene TRBD2, 6 bases. The CDR3 totals 14 residues. Germline V gives CDR1 LNHNV, CDR2 YYDKDF (reference sequence). V was shortened by 4 bases and J by 3 bases, with 13 bases between the two germline ends. The CDR3 nucleotides read TGTGCCACCAGCACTGGAGGGGACCTCTACGAGCAGTACTTC. This codes for CATSTGGDLYEQYF. Full variable domain (rest looked up from reference TRBV15 and TRBJ2-7): DAMVIQNPRYQVTQFGKPVTLSCSQTLNHNVMYWYQQKSSQAPKLLFHYYDKDFNNEADTPDNFQSRRPNTSFCFLDIRSPGLGDTAMYLCATSTGGDLYEQYFGPGTRLTVT.

In this sample, this clonotype turned up many times. V gene TRBV7-9 combines with J gene TRBJ2-5, with 8 bases identical to TRBD1. The CDR3 contains 15 residues. The germline V gene has CDR1 SEHNR and CDR2 FQNEAQ (reference sequence). Germline trimming cut 0 bases from V and 5 bases from J; bases unmatched to any gene: 5. The CDR3 here is CASSLARGLSETQYF. In nucleotides, the CDR3 is TGTGCCAGCAGCTTAGCCAGGGGGCTGTCGGAGACCCAGTACTTC.

The V and J genes are TRBV7-3 and TRBJ1-6; no reliable D call. The germline gives CDR1 SGHTA, CDR2 FQGTGA. V lost 1 base and J 7 bases, leaving 11 bases between the germline ends. The CDR3 extends over 15 amino acids. CDR3 region: CASSLNSVGNSPLHF. The CDR3, as DNA: TGTGCCAGCAGCTTAAACAGTGTGGGAAATTCACCCCTCCACTTT.

J is TRBJ1-1 and V is TRBV9; D unresolved. Germline V gives CDR1 SGDLS, CDR2 YYNGEE. The CDR3 is made up of 15 amino acids. V gave up 4 bases and J gave up 0 bases, with 13 bases separating them. CDR3 sequence reads: CASSLLVRLNTEAFF. CDR3 in DNA: TGTGCCAGCAGCTTATTGGTCAGGCTGAACACTGAAGCTTTCTTT. Filled out from reference TRBV9 and TRBJ1-1, the complete variable domain reads DSGVTQTPKHLITATGQRVTLRCSPRSGDLSVYWYQQSLDQGLQFLIQYYNGEERAKGNILERFSAQQFPDLHSELNLSSLELGDSALYFCASSLLVRLNTEAFFGQGTRLTVV.

CDR3 nucleotide sequence: TGTGCCAGCAGCTTACGGGGGGCGGGAGTCATCACAGATACGCAGTATTTT. It codes for CASSLRGAGVITDTQYF. The chain uses TRBV11-1 and TRBJ2-3; tentatively, D is TRBD2 (7 bases). CDR1 and CDR2 (germline): SGHAT, FQDESV (reference sequence). V was trimmed by 2 bases and J by 2 bases, leaving 17 bases between them. This CDR3 contains 17 residues. The full variable domain, rest sourced from reference TRBV11-1 and TRBJ2-3, is EAEVAQSPRYKITEKSQAVAFWCDPISGHATLYWYRQILGQGPELLVQFQDESVVDDSQLPKDRFSAERLKGVDSTLKIQPAELGDSAMYLCASSLRGAGVITDTQYFGPGTRLTVL.

The rearrangement links TRBV2 to TRBJ1-1; 8 nucleotides line up with TRBD1. V shed 7 bases and J 1 base; nucleotides not matched to a gene: 5. CDR1 and CDR2 (germline): SNHLY, FYNNEI. The CDR3 has 14 residues. CDR3 DNA: TGTGCCAGCACCCAGACAGGGGCGAACACTGAAGCTTTCTTT. Its translation is CASTQTGANTEAFF.

The chain combines TRBV19 with TRBJ1-3; tentatively, D is TRBD1 (6 bases). Germline CDR1 and CDR2: LNHDA and SQIVND (reference sequence). The ends were cut back, 7 bases at V and 3 bases at J, with 10 bases in the middle. The CDR3 loop spans 13 amino acids. The CDR3 coding sequence is TGTGCCAGTAACCCAGGGGTTGGAAACACCATATATTTT. Translation: CASNPGVGNTIYF.

At least ten counts were recorded for this clonotype. The chain couples TRBV5-1 to TRBJ2-1; 9 bases align to TRBD2. Germline CDR1 reads SGHRS; CDR2 reads YFSETQ. This CDR3 is 16 amino acids long. The V and J ends lost 2 bases and 4 bases, in that order; junction bases with no gene match: 7. In DNA, the CDR3 is TGCGCCAGCAGCTTACCGACTAGCGGCGATTACAATGAGCAGTTCTTC. This encodes CASSLPTSGDYNEQFF. The full variable domain, with the rest looked up from reference TRBV5-1 and TRBJ2-1, is KAGVTQTPRYLIKTRGQQVTLSCSPISGHRSVSWYQQTPGQGLQFLFEYFSETQRNKGNFPGRFSGRQFSNSRSEMNVSTLELGDSALYLCASSLPTSGDYNEQFFGPGTRLTVL.

In its sample, this clonotype was seen many times. This chain links TRBV9 with TRBJ2-3; D remains ambiguous. The CDR3 has 14 amino acids. CDR1 SGDLS and CDR2 YYNGEE come from the germline V gene. V was cut by 3 bases and J by 1 base, with 9 bases left in between. CDR3 bases: TGTGCCAGCAGCGAGAGGTGGGGCACAGATACGCAGTATTTT. Translation gives CASSERWGTDTQYF.

J is TRBJ2-2 and V is TRBV29-1; 8 bases match TRBD1. Germline loops: CDR1 SQVTM, CDR2 ANQGSEA. V was clipped by 4 bases and J by 4 bases; unmatched bases: 5. The CDR3 runs 14 residues. Here the CDR3 reads CSVARGRSTGELFF. The DNA of the CDR3 is TGCAGCGTTGCCAGGGGGCGCAGCACCGGGGAGCTGTTTTTT.

This clonotype has at least ten counts. The rearrangement joins TRBV2 to TRBJ2-7, with D tentatively TRBD1 (6 bases). CDR1 is SNHLY and CDR2 is FYNNEI in the germline V gene. V shed 7 bases and J shed 1 base, with 11 bases lying between them. This CDR3 is 13 amino acids long. In DNA, the CDR3 is TGTGCCAGCATCCTTCAGGGGTCCTACGAGCAGTACTTC. This translates into CASILQGSYEQYF.

V gene TRBV2 combines with J gene TRBJ1-2; 9 nucleotides match TRBD1. Germline CDR1 and CDR2: SNHLY and FYNNEI. The V and J ends lost 4 bases and 3 bases, in that order; junction bases with no gene match: 9. The CDR3 has 16 amino acids. Here the CDR3 DNA reads TGTGCCAGCAGTGCCCCAACAGGGGGCGTCGACTATGGCTACACCTTC. The encoded protein is CASSAPTGGVDYGYTF.

The CDR3 is CASSQGHGGSGYTF. For the CDR3, the DNA is TGCGCCAGCAGCCAGGGCCACGGGGGCAGTGGCTACACCTTC. The chain joins TRBV5-1 to TRBJ1-2; D is perhaps TRBD1 (6 bases). Trimming stripped 4 bases from V and 7 bases from J, with 17 bases between. CDR1 SGHRS and CDR2 YFSETQ come from the germline V gene. The CDR3 totals 14 residues.

A note on this clonotype: One end of the junction varies from germline; a read error may be responsible. The chain uses TRBV7-9 and TRBJ1-1; no definite D call. Germline CDR1 is SEHNR and CDR2 is FQNEAQ (reference sequence). This CDR3 contains 14 residues. CDR3 in amino acids: CASSTGGGITGAFF. The CDR3 DNA follows: TGTGCCAGCAGCACGGGAGGTGGGATTACTGGAGCTTTCTTT.

The table lists this clonotype with many counts. This chain joins TRBV12-3 or TRBV12-4 and TRBJ1-5; the match to TRBD1 covers 7 bases. V gave up 6 bases and J gave up 2 bases; unmatched junction bases: 1. The CDR3 runs 13 residues. The CDR3 loop is CASSRGGNQPQHF. The CDR3 coding sequence is TGTGCCAGCAGCAGGGGGGGCAATCAGCCCCAGCATTTT.

J is TRBJ1-2 and V is TRBV20-1; the match to TRBD1 covers 7 bases. The V gene's germline CDR1 is DFQATT and CDR2 SNEGSKA (reference sequence). The V segment lost 5 bases and the J segment 3 bases; nucleotides outside the gene matches: 6. The CDR3 has 13 amino acids. CDR3 bases: TGCAGTGCTCGAACAGGGGCCCACTATGGCTACACCTTC. Amino acids: CSARTGAHYGYTF.